This TCR beta chain was identified during a study of human T cells and chemical hapten exposure. Unfractionated whole blood was the source from which total RNA was extracted. Individual cDNA molecules in this library carried unique molecular identifiers. Under the authors' procedure: Samples contained a median of roughly 96,000 TCRs, with a range of roughly 23,224 to 700,000. TCRdb itself ran the 5' RACE reads through MiXCR, one entry per CDR3 protein. What appears here as the V and J calls and clone size reflects TCRdb's work, not the paper's. The profile shows about 140,000 distinct CDR3 sequences, about 4% of them singletons. In its sample, this clonotype was seen many times. The TCR sequence derives from a female donor in good health.

Written as DNA, the CDR3 is TGTGCCAGCGGTTCGAAATCGGGACAGACAAATCAGCCCCAGCATTTT. Translating gives CASGSKSGQTNQPQHF. The chain is built from TRBV7-2 and TRBJ1-5; 7 nucleotides match TRBD1. Per germline, CDR1 SGHTA and CDR2 FQGNSA. Germline trimming cut 8 bases from V and 4 bases from J; bases unmatched to any gene: 14. The CDR3 is 16 residues long.